The sequence of this T cell receptor beta chain was determined in a study of long-term antiretroviral therapy in people with HIV. Overall study results and limits: Absence of data on ART adherence, viral resistance or therapy changes was noted.

The V end lost 2 bases, the J end lost 4 bases, and 12 bases lay between the germline ends. CDR1 MNHEY and CDR2 SVGAGI come from the germline V gene. This CDR3 spans 14 amino acids. Of note for this clone: What it binds is not known.

It was version v3.0 of the immunoSEQ assay that was run at survey level. Method: immunoSEQ multiplex PCR; TCRdb's copy keeps in-frame clones and lacks some. Of around 30,000 clones listed, approximately 90% are singletons. The chain has TRBV6-5 and TRBJ2-7; TRBD1 is a possible D gene (6 bases). The origin of this receptor is a woman between 18 and 29 years old with HIV. Source: unsorted PBMCs, taken 0.5 years after starting antiretroviral therapy. CDR3 nucleotide sequence: TGTGCCAGCAGTTACGGGACAAGAAATTACGAGCAGTACTTC. Encoded protein: CASSYGTRNYEQYF.